These T cell receptor beta chains were read from a single sample in a study of graft-versus-host responses after intestinal transplantation. Generated by immunoSEQ multiplex PCR, the TCRdb table keeps only in-frame clones and is missing some. The sample records tens of thousands of clones, roughly 84% being singletons. Their antigens remain unidentified. Source: unstimulated CD4+ T cells sorted from spleen or lymph node cells, taken before transplant. These receptors came from a human donor who was the organ donor for an intestinal transplant. The CDR3 runs from the conserved cysteine through the conserved F or W. A D gene is named only where the DNA matches it firmly. Only part of the rows carry a size: once, few, many, or a class if the clone is expanded.

V	size	D	J	CDR3	DNA
TRBV6-1	-	-	TRBJ2-1	CASSELFGTAEQFF	TGTGCCAGCAGTGAATTATTTGGAACAGCCGAGCAGTTCTTC
TRBV5-4	-	-	TRBJ1-2	CASSLETGRGWDYGYTF	TGTGCCAGCAGCTTGGAAACAGGGAGGGGTTGGGACTATGGCTACACCTTC
TRBV1	-	-	TRBJ2-1	CTSSQAGGPDEQFF	TGCACCAGCAGCCAAGCGGGGGGGCCAGATGAGCAGTTCTTC
TRBV27	-	TRBD1	TRBJ1-1	CASSFGQGKGFTEAFF	TGTGCCAGCAGTTTTGGACAGGGGAAGGGTTTCACTGAAGCTTTCTTT
TRBV2	-	-	TRBJ1-5	CASQEKNGEGFGFPHQPQHF	TGTGCCAGCCAAGAAAAAAACGGGGAAGGGTTCGGGTTCCCCCATCAGCCCCAGCATTTT
TRBV30	-	TRBD1	TRBJ1-2	CAWSVGQGVGYTF	TGTGCCTGGAGTGTAGGACAGGGGGTCGGCTACACCTTC
TRBV27	-	-	TRBJ1-1	CASSFARLGGKAFF	TGTGCCAGCAGTTTCGCCAGGCTGGGGGGGAAAGCTTTCTTT
TRBV18	once	TRBD1	TRBJ2-5	CASSRGQTQETQYF	TGTGCCAGCTCACGGGGACAGACCCAAGAGACCCAGTACTTC
TRBV28	-	TRBD2	TRBJ2-1	CASISLLRGSYNEQFF	TGTGCCAGCATTAGTCTCTTGCGGGGGTCCTACAATGAGCAGTTCTTC
TRBV28	-	TRBD2	TRBJ2-1	CASRGSGESYEQFF	TGTGCCAGCAGAGGCAGCGGGGAGTCGTATGAGCAGTTCTTC
TRBV5-1	once	-	TRBJ2-1	CASSLLGPGVQFF	TGCGCCAGCAGCTTGTTGGGGCCCGGTGTGCAGTTCTTC
TRBV5-1	-	TRBD2	TRBJ2-5	CASSLVGGETQYF	TGCGCCAGCAGCTTGGTGGGAGGGGAGACCCAGTACTTC
TRBV7-2	-	TRBD2	TRBJ2-1	CASSLGLAGGYNEQFF	TGTGCCAGCAGCTTAGGACTAGCGGGGGGTTACAATGAGCAGTTCTTC
TRBV28	-	-	TRBJ2-6	CASSLAGLGGANVLTF	TGTGCCAGCAGTTTGGCAGGGTTAGGTGGGGCCAACGTCCTGACTTTC
TRBV7-9	-	TRBD2	TRBJ2-1	CASSLYRTSGANEQFF	TGTGCCAGCAGCCTATATAGGACTAGCGGGGCCAATGAGCAGTTCTTC
TRBV29-1	-	TRBD1	TRBJ1-2	CSVGPGQGAKSSVYTF	TGCAGCGTTGGACCGGGACAGGGGGCCAAATCCTCCGTCTACACCTTC
TRBV7-6	-	-	TRBJ2-3	CASSLVSVHTDTQYF	TGTGCCAGCAGCTTAGTATCGGTGCACACAGATACGCAGTATTTT
TRBV5-4	-	TRBD1	TRBJ1-2	CASSADRVRYGYTF	TGTGCCAGCAGCGCGGACAGGGTACGCTATGGCTACACCTTC
TRBV19	once	-	TRBJ1-2	CASSQGMGFGGYTF	TGTGCCAGTAGCCAGGGCATGGGATTCGGTGGCTACACCTTC
TRBV19	-	-	TRBJ2-3	CASSIRGATATRTDTQYF	TGTGCCAGTAGTATAAGGGGTGCGACAGCAACCCGCACAGATACGCAGTATTTT
TRBV5-6	-	TRBD1	TRBJ1-1	CASTSRGTGANTEAFF	TGTGCCAGCACCTCCCGGGGGACAGGGGCGAACACTGAAGCTTTCTTT
TRBV5-1	-	TRBD1	TRBJ2-5	CASSFFSLGQGEETQYF	TGCGCCAGCAGCTTTTTTTCTTTAGGACAGGGGGAAGAGACCCAGTACTTC
TRBV7-8	-	-	TRBJ2-1	CASSLIGRLRGGNEQFF	TGTGCCAGCAGCTTAATAGGCCGGCTTAGGGGGGGGAATGAGCAGTTCTTC
TRBV19	few	-	TRBJ1-6	CASSLTGNINSPLHF	TGTGCCAGTAGTCTAACGGGAAACATCAATTCACCCCTCCACTTT
TRBV19	-	TRBD2	TRBJ2-2	CASIVSGTKNTGELFF	TGTGCCAGTATTGTGTCAGGGACTAAAAACACCGGGGAGCTGTTTTTT
TRBV5-1	-	-	TRBJ1-2	CASSSYTANYGYTF	TGCGCCAGCAGCTCGTATACAGCTAACTATGGCTACACCTTC
TRBV10-2	-	TRBD2	TRBJ2-3	CASKVAGGDTQYF	TGCGCCAGCAAGGTAGCGGGGGGGGATACGCAGTATTTT
TRBV2	-	TRBD1	TRBJ1-2	CAKEKTGTYGYTF	TGTGCCAAAGAAAAGACAGGGACCTATGGCTACACCTTC
TRBV28	-	-	TRBJ1-1	CASSEQRNTEAFF	TGTGCCAGCAGTGAACAGAGGAACACTGAAGCTTTCTTT
TRBV4-2	-	-	TRBJ1-3	CASSQESGRGNTIYF	TGTGCCAGCAGCCAAGAGTCAGGCCGTGGAAACACCATATATTTT
TRBV30	-	-	TRBJ1-3	CAWSAGRDTIYF	TGTGCCTGGAGTGCGGGGAGGGACACCATATATTTT
TRBV2	-	-	TRBJ2-3	CASSVTRYTDTQYF	TGTGCCAGCAGTGTAACTAGATACACAGATACGCAGTATTTT
TRBV5-4	-	TRBD2	TRBJ2-3	CASSSGLAGGTDTQYF	TGTGCCAGCAGCTCTGGACTAGCGGGGGGCACAGATACGCAGTATTTT
TRBV7-9	few	-	TRBJ2-2	CASSLMTTTGELFF	TGTGCCAGCAGCTTAATGACAACCACCGGGGAGCTGTTTTTT
TRBV4-3	-	TRBD2	TRBJ2-3	CASSQERGGDTQYF	TGCGCCAGCAGCCAGGAGCGGGGGGGGGATACGCAGTATTTT
TRBV20-1	-	-	TRBJ2-1	CSARSGSGQFF	TGCAGTGCTAGATCTGGGAGTGGGCAGTTCTTC
TRBV6-5	-	-	TRBJ2-3	CASEAGEADTQYF	TGTGCCAGCGAGGCAGGGGAAGCAGATACGCAGTATTTT
TRBV5-1	-	TRBD1	TRBJ1-4	CASSDRGEKLFF	TGCGCCAGCAGTGACAGGGGTGAAAAACTGTTTTTT
TRBV6-1	-	-	TRBJ1-4	CASSERDILTNEKLFF	TGTGCCAGCAGTGAAAGGGACATCCTAACTAATGAAAAACTGTTTTTT
TRBV9	-	-	TRBJ2-3	CASSVRHLDTQYF	TGTGCCAGCAGCGTAAGACACCTAGATACGCAGTATTTT
TRBV4-1	-	-	TRBJ1-1	CASSQAGPPGTEAFF	TGCGCCAGCAGCCAAGCAGGGCCCCCGGGTACTGAAGCTTTCTTT
TRBV9	-	TRBD1	TRBJ1-2	CASSVGGTGRYGYTF	TGTGCCAGCAGCGTAGGGGGGACAGGGCGATATGGCTACACCTTC
TRBV7-2	-	-	TRBJ1-6	CASSFGGGAGNSPLHF	TGTGCCAGCAGCTTCGGGGGAGGGGCTGGTAATTCACCCCTCCACTTT
TRBV9	-	-	TRBJ2-2	CASSSVGGGIGELFF	TGTGCCAGCAGCAGCGTGGGGGGTGGCATTGGGGAGCTGTTTTTT
TRBV15	-	TRBD2	TRBJ2-3	CATSRPLAGGPKPSTDTQYF	TGTGCCACCAGCAGGCCCTTAGCGGGGGGGCCCAAACCTAGCACAGATACGCAGTATTTT
TRBV5-1	-	TRBD2	TRBJ2-1	CASSPGLADNEQFF	TGCGCCAGCAGCCCAGGACTAGCGGACAATGAGCAGTTCTTC
TRBV29-1	-	-	TRBJ1-2	CSVVEAGAGYGYTF	TGCAGCGTTGTAGAGGCAGGCGCGGGCTATGGCTACACCTTC
TRBV9	-	-	TRBJ1-3	CASSVGQGTISGNTIYF	TGTGCCAGCAGCGTAGGGCAGGGTACGATCTCTGGAAACACCATATATTTT
TRBV11-3	-	TRBD1	TRBJ2-1	CASSLAGDSFNEQFF	TGTGCCAGCAGCTTAGCCGGGGACAGCTTCAATGAGCAGTTCTTC
TRBV15	-	-	TRBJ1-1	CATSSQEAVGNTEAFF	TGTGCCACCAGCTCGCAGGAGGCGGTAGGGAACACTGAAGCTTTCTTT
TRBV27	few	TRBD2	TRBJ2-2	CASRLAKAGELFF	TGTGCCAGCAGACTAGCGAAGGCCGGGGAGCTGTTTTTT
TRBV7-3	-	-	TRBJ2-2	CASSRGRRGSGELFF	TGTGCCAGCAGCCGAGGTCGGAGGGGTTCCGGGGAGCTGTTTTTT